Each of the 6 T cell receptor beta chains below was sequenced from the same sample in a study of cytomegalovirus exposure and HLA in healthy donors listed by TCRdb under 2017. The receptor library was made with the immunoSEQ multiplex PCR assay. TCRdb limited this immuneACCESS table to in-frame rearrangements with V and J called. A share of clones is missing; checked studies link under half to unresolved V genes, and the rest is unexplained. The sample has roughly 150,000 clones on record, about 87% of them singletons. The ten largest make up roughly 9% of the sample. Sequenced input: PBMCs. These receptors were collected from a man younger than 35 in good health and CMV-seropositive.

V gene TRBV7-9 combines with J gene TRBJ1-2; D gene uncertain. V gave up 0 bases and J gave up 4 bases, with 12 bases separating them. Germline loops: CDR1 SEHNR, CDR2 FQNEAQ (reference sequence). The CDR3 runs 15 residues. The CDR3 DNA follows: TGTGCCAGCAGCTTAGCAGGCGGCGGGAGCTATGGCTACACCTTC. It codes for CASSLAGGGSYGYTF. Looking up the rest from reference TRBV7-9 and TRBJ1-2 gives the full variable domain: DTGVSQNPRHKITKRGQNVTFRCDPISEHNRLYWYRQTLGQGPEFLTYFQNEAQLEKSRLLSDRFSAERPKGSFSTLEIQRTEQGDSAMYLCASSLAGGGSYGYTFGSGTRLTVV.

The genes are TRBV11-2 and TRBJ2-7; TRBD2 matches 15 bases. J was trimmed by 0 bases and V by 2 bases; bases with no gene match: 8. The CDR3 is 19 amino acids. From germline, CDR1 is SGHAT and CDR2 FQNNGV. CDR3 DNA: TGTGCCAGCAGCTTACTGCCGGGACTAGCGGGAGGTACCTCCTACGAGCAGTACTTC. Amino acids: CASSLLPGLAGGTSYEQYF.

This chain connects TRBV7-2 to TRBJ2-7, with a weak D call TRBD2 (5 bases). V was shortened by 3 bases and J by 6 bases, with 18 bases between the two germline ends. Germline CDR1 is SGHTA and CDR2 is FQGNSA. This CDR3 comprises 15 residues. In DNA, the CDR3 is TGTGCCAGCAGCTTCTTCACGGGGTATGGAGGCGAGCAGTACTTC. It specifies CASSFFTGYGGEQYF.

The CDR3 here is CAISSQSVEAFF. CDR3 in DNA: TGTGCCATCAGTTCCCAGTCAGTTGAAGCTTTCTTT. This chain links TRBV10-3 with TRBJ1-1; D gene uncertain. This CDR3 spans 12 amino acids. V was pared by 5 bases and J by 7 bases, with 11 bases between. Germline CDR1 and CDR2: ENHRY and SYGVKD.

The V gene is TRBV4-2, the J gene TRBJ2-3, with TRBD2 identical over 9 bases. This CDR3 comprises 16 residues. V gave up 4 bases and J gave up 6 bases; unmatched junction bases: 11. Germline loops: CDR1 LGHNA, CDR2 YNFKEQ. CDR3: CASSPRLAGASDTQYF. The CDR3 DNA is TGTGCCAGCAGCCCCCGGTTAGCGGGAGCAAGTGATACGCAGTATTTT.

The CDR3 reads CASIVRGETQYF. The CDR3 DNA reads as TGTGCCAGCATAGTGCGGGGAGAGACCCAGTACTTC. This chain joins TRBV6-1 and TRBJ2-5; possible D gene TRBD2, 6 bases. Trimming removed 7 bases at V and 4 bases at J, with 10 bases between. This CDR3 contains 12 residues. CDR1 and CDR2 from the germline V gene are MNHNS and SASEGT.